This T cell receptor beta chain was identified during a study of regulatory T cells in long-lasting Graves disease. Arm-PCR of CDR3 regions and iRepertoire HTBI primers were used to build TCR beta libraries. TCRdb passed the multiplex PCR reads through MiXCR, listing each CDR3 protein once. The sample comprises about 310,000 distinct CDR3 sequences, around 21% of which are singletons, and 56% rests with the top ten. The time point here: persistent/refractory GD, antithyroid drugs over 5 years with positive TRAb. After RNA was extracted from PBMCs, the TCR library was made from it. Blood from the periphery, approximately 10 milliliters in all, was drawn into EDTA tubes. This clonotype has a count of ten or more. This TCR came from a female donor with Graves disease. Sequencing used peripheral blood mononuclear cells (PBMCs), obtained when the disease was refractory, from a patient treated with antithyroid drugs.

CDR3 nucleotide sequence: TGCAGTGCTAGGCATTCGGGACAGTACGAGCAGTACTTC. This translates into CSARHSGQYEQYF. The chain uses TRBV20-1 and TRBJ2-7, with 7 bases identical to TRBD1. The junction had 6 bases not matched to a gene; V was cut back by 3 bases and J by 4 bases. CDR1 is DFQATT and CDR2 is SNEGSKA in the germline V gene (reference sequence). CDR3 length: 13 residues.